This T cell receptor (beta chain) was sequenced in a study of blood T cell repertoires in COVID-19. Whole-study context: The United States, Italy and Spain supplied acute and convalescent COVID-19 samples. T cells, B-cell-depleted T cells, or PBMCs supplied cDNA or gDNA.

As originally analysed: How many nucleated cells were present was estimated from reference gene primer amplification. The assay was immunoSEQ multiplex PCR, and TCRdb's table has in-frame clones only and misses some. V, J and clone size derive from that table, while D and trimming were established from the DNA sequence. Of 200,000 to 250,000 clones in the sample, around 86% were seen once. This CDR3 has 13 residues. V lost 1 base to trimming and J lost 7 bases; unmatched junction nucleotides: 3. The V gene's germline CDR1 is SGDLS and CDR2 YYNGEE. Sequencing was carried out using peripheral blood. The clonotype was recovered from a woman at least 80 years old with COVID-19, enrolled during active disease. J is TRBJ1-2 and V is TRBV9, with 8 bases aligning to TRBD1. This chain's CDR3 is CASSVSGGVGYTF. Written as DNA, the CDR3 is TGTGCCAGCAGCGTATCAGGGGGCGTTGGCTACACCTTC.